A selection of T cell receptor beta chains follows, all from one sample in a study of cytomegalovirus exposure and HLA in healthy donors. Method: immunoSEQ multiplex PCR; TCRdb's copy keeps in-frame clones and lacks some. This table has around 94,000 clones, approximately 71% appearing once. The specimen was PBMCs. These TCRs come from a male donor in good health and CMV-seropositive. Each CDR3 is given with its conserved first and last residue. A D gene is named only where the DNA matches it firmly. The size of a clone is reported for some rows only, either as once, few or many, or as a class for expanded clones.

J gene: TRBJ2-7
CDR3 length: 14
D gene: NA
clone size: NA
V gene: TRBV6-5
CDR3 DNA: TGTGCCAGCACCCGACAGGTGAGCTCCTACGAGCAGTACTTC
CDR3 protein: CASTRQVSSYEQYF

J gene: TRBJ2-2
CDR3 length: 13
D gene: NA
clone size: NA
V gene: TRBV7-2
CDR3 DNA: TGTGCCAGCAGCGTAGACTACACCGGGGAGCTGTTTTTT
CDR3 protein: CASSVDYTGELFF

J gene: TRBJ1-2
CDR3 length: 13
D gene: NA
clone size: once
V gene: TRBV2
CDR3 DNA: TGTGCCAGCAATACAGGGTCGGACTATGGCTACACCTTC
CDR3 protein: CASNTGSDYGYTF

J gene: TRBJ2-2
CDR3 length: 19
D gene: NA
clone size: NA
V gene: TRBV21-1
CDR3 DNA: TGTGCCAGCAGCAAAGACGGACCTGACAGGGGGAAATACACCGGGGAGCTGTTTTTT
CDR3 protein: CASSKDGPDRGKYTGELFF

J gene: TRBJ2-6
CDR3 length: 17
D gene: TRBD2
clone size: NA
V gene: TRBV9
CDR3 DNA: TGTGCCAGCAGCGTGACCGGGACTAACTCTGGGGCCAACGTCCTGACTTTC
CDR3 protein: CASSVTGTNSGANVLTF

J gene: TRBJ1-2
CDR3 length: 12
D gene: NA
clone size: few
V gene: TRBV5-1
CDR3 DNA: TGCGCCAGCAGCTTGGTCGGGGGGCCTTCCACCTTC
CDR3 protein: CASSLVGGPSTF

J gene: TRBJ1-2
CDR3 length: 15
D gene: NA
clone size: NA
V gene: TRBV2
CDR3 DNA: TGTGCCAGCCCTAACGGGCCTCGGGGGATCTATGGCTACACCTTC
CDR3 protein: CASPNGPRGIYGYTF

J gene: TRBJ2-1
CDR3 length: 14
D gene: NA
clone size: NA
V gene: TRBV18
CDR3 DNA: TGTGCCAGCTCACCCCAACGGGGTAACAATGAGCAGTTCTTC
CDR3 protein: CASSPQRGNNEQFF

J gene: TRBJ2-1
CDR3 length: 16
D gene: NA
clone size: NA
V gene: TRBV6-1
CDR3 DNA: TGTGCCAGCAGTGAACCGGCGGCGGGAACCTACAATGAGCAGTTCTTC
CDR3 protein: CASSEPAAGTYNEQFF

J gene: TRBJ2-1
CDR3 length: 15
D gene: TRBD1
clone size: few
V gene: TRBV6-1
CDR3 DNA: TGTGCCAGCAAATCCGGGACAGGATCATCAAATGAGCAGTTCTTC
CDR3 protein: CASKSGTGSSNEQFF

J gene: TRBJ2-7
CDR3 length: 15
D gene: TRBD1
clone size: NA
V gene: TRBV27
CDR3 DNA: TGTGCCAGCAGCGCTCCGGGACAGGGGGCCAAAGAGCAGTACTTC
CDR3 protein: CASSAPGQGAKEQYF

J gene: TRBJ1-2
CDR3 length: 14
D gene: NA
clone size: NA
V gene: TRBV6-5
CDR3 DNA: TGTGCCAGCAGTTACGAGGGGAGGGTCTATGGCTACACCTTC
CDR3 protein: CASSYEGRVYGYTF

J gene: TRBJ2-1
CDR3 length: 15
D gene: TRBD1
clone size: few
V gene: TRBV2
CDR3 DNA: TGTGCCAGCAGTGGGGGGGACAGGGGAAACGATGAGCAGTTCTTC
CDR3 protein: CASSGGDRGNDEQFF

J gene: TRBJ1-1
CDR3 length: 15
D gene: NA
clone size: few
V gene: TRBV5-1
CDR3 DNA: TGCGCCAGCAGCTTGAGGGGGGGCGAGGGCACTGAAGCTTTCTTT
CDR3 protein: CASSLRGGEGTEAFF

J gene: TRBJ2-7
CDR3 length: 14
D gene: TRBD2
clone size: NA
V gene: TRBV6-6
CDR3 DNA: TGTGCCACACGACCTAGCGGCCTTGCCTACGAGCAGTACTTC
CDR3 protein: CATRPSGLAYEQYF

J gene: TRBJ1-2
CDR3 length: 14
D gene: NA
clone size: NA
V gene: TRBV7-9
CDR3 DNA: TGTGCCAGCAGCTTAGTCCCGTCTAACTATGGCTACACCTTC
CDR3 protein: CASSLVPSNYGYTF

J gene: TRBJ2-1
CDR3 length: 16
D gene: TRBD2
clone size: NA
V gene: TRBV7-3
CDR3 DNA: TGTGCCAGCAGCTTGGAGACTAGCGGCGCCTACAATGAGCAGTTCTTC
CDR3 protein: CASSLETSGAYNEQFF

J gene: TRBJ2-7
CDR3 length: 15
D gene: TRBD2
clone size: NA
V gene: TRBV10-3
CDR3 DNA: TGTGCCATCAGGGTAGCGGGAGGGCCTTTGGGCGAGCAGTACTTC
CDR3 protein: CAIRVAGGPLGEQYF

J gene: TRBJ2-2
CDR3 length: 17
D gene: NA
clone size: NA
V gene: TRBV28
CDR3 DNA: TGTGCCAGCAATCTAACCCCGGGACATTCGAACACCGGGGAGCTGTTTTTT
CDR3 protein: CASNLTPGHSNTGELFF

J gene: TRBJ1-6
CDR3 length: 16
D gene: NA
clone size: few
V gene: TRBV6-5
CDR3 DNA: TGTGCCAGCAGTTACTTCACGGGGATTGTGTATTCACCCCTCCACTTT
CDR3 protein: CASSYFTGIVYSPLHF

J gene: TRBJ2-3
CDR3 length: 17
D gene: TRBD2
clone size: few
V gene: TRBV4-2
CDR3 DNA: TGTGCCAGCAGCTTCCGACTAGCCTCCCCTTTCACAGATACGCAGTATTTT
CDR3 protein: CASSFRLASPFTDTQYF

J gene: TRBJ2-3
CDR3 length: 16
D gene: TRBD2
clone size: few
V gene: TRBV13
CDR3 DNA: TGTGCCAGCAGCTTCCAACTAGCGGGAGGGATAGATACGCAGTATTTT
CDR3 protein: CASSFQLAGGIDTQYF

J gene: TRBJ2-3
CDR3 length: 15
D gene: TRBD2
clone size: NA
V gene: TRBV9
CDR3 DNA: TGTGCCAGCAGCGGGACTAGCGGGAGAGCCGGTACGCAGTATTTT
CDR3 protein: CASSGTSGRAGTQYF

J gene: TRBJ1-1
CDR3 length: 15
D gene: TRBD1
clone size: NA
V gene: TRBV5-1
CDR3 DNA: TGCGCCAGCAGCTACCGGACAGGGATTAACACTGAAGCTTTCTTT
CDR3 protein: CASSYRTGINTEAFF

J gene: TRBJ2-7
CDR3 length: 15
D gene: TRBD1
clone size: NA
V gene: TRBV6-1
CDR3 DNA: TGTGCCAGCAGCAGACAGGGAGTGACAACCTACGAGCAGTACTTC
CDR3 protein: CASSRQGVTTYEQYF

J gene: TRBJ2-1
CDR3 length: 16
D gene: TRBD2
clone size: NA
V gene: TRBV28
CDR3 DNA: TGTGCCAGCATCCCGCTTATGGGGGGGATATACAATGAGCAGTTCTTC
CDR3 protein: CASIPLMGGIYNEQFF

J gene: TRBJ1-1
CDR3 length: 15
D gene: NA
clone size: NA
V gene: TRBV6-5
CDR3 DNA: TGTGCCAGCAGTGCCGACGGACTAATGAACACTGAAGCTTTCTTT
CDR3 protein: CASSADGLMNTEAFF

J gene: TRBJ2-1
CDR3 length: 16
D gene: NA
clone size: NA
V gene: TRBV2
CDR3 DNA: TGTGCCAGCAGTGTTACCGGGACACAAGCCTACAATGAGCAGTTCTTC
CDR3 protein: CASSVTGTQAYNEQFF

J gene: TRBJ1-2
CDR3 length: 14
D gene: NA
clone size: NA
V gene: TRBV6-5
CDR3 DNA: TGTGCCAGCAGCTCCGGGGGGAAGGGCTATGGCTACACCTTC
CDR3 protein: CASSSGGKGYGYTF

J gene: TRBJ1-5
CDR3 length: 14
D gene: NA
clone size: few
V gene: TRBV30
CDR3 DNA: TGTGCCTGGAGTGTACACAGTAATGCCCAGCCCCAGCATTTT
CDR3 protein: CAWSVHSNAQPQHF

J gene: TRBJ1-4
CDR3 length: 13
D gene: NA
clone size: NA
V gene: TRBV10-2
CDR3 DNA: TGCGCCAGCACCGGGTATCAGAATGAAAAACTGTTTTTT
CDR3 protein: CASTGYQNEKLFF

J gene: TRBJ1-5
CDR3 length: 14
D gene: NA
clone size: NA
V gene: TRBV28
CDR3 DNA: TGTGCCAGCAGTACTGGACAGAACAATCAGCCCCAGCATTTT
CDR3 protein: CASSTGQNNQPQHF

J gene: TRBJ1-1
CDR3 length: 14
D gene: TRBD1
clone size: few
V gene: TRBV11-2
CDR3 DNA: TGCGCCAGCAGCCAACGGACAGGGAGAGGGGAAGCTTTCTTT
CDR3 protein: CASSQRTGRGEAFF

J gene: TRBJ1-3
CDR3 length: 16
D gene: NA
clone size: NA
V gene: TRBV2
CDR3 DNA: TGTGCCAGCAGTGAACGACAGGCCTCCTCTGGAAACACCATATATTTT
CDR3 protein: CASSERQASSGNTIYF

J gene: TRBJ2-3
CDR3 length: 14
D gene: NA
clone size: NA
V gene: TRBV7-2
CDR3 DNA: TGTGCCAGCAGCTTGGACTGGGCCACAGATACGCAGTATTTT
CDR3 protein: CASSLDWATDTQYF

J gene: TRBJ2-7
CDR3 length: 13
D gene: TRBD1
clone size: NA
V gene: TRBV28
CDR3 DNA: TGTGCCAGCAGTACGGGACAGGGGCGCGAGCAGTACTTC
CDR3 protein: CASSTGQGREQYF

J gene: TRBJ2-7
CDR3 length: 15
D gene: NA
clone size: NA
V gene: TRBV9
CDR3 DNA: TGTGCCAGCAGCCCTTCAGGGGCAGGGCTCGACGAGCAGTACTTC
CDR3 protein: CASSPSGAGLDEQYF

J gene: TRBJ2-4
CDR3 length: 15
D gene: NA
clone size: NA
V gene: TRBV9
CDR3 DNA: TGTGCCAGCAGCCCAGGGGATTCGGGCAAAAACATTCAGTACTTC
CDR3 protein: CASSPGDSGKNIQYF

J gene: TRBJ2-7
CDR3 length: 14
D gene: NA
clone size: NA
V gene: TRBV28
CDR3 DNA: TGTGCCAGCAGTCTTAAGGAACGGACTACCGAGCAGTACTTC
CDR3 protein: CASSLKERTTEQYF

J gene: TRBJ1-4
CDR3 length: 18
D gene: TRBD1
clone size: few
V gene: TRBV7-9
CDR3 DNA: TGTGCCAGCAGCTCCCGGACAGGAAGGATCACGACTAATGAAAAACTGTTTTTT
CDR3 protein: CASSSRTGRITTNEKLFF

J gene: TRBJ2-1
CDR3 length: 20
D gene: TRBD2
clone size: NA
V gene: TRBV4-3
CDR3 DNA: TGCGCCAGCAGCCGCACGACTAGCGGAGGTCCTTTTGGGTTTAACAATGAGCAGTTCTTC
CDR3 protein: CASSRTTSGGPFGFNNEQFF

J gene: TRBJ1-2
CDR3 length: 11
D gene: TRBD1
clone size: NA
V gene: TRBV20-1
CDR3 DNA: TGCAGTGCTGACAGGGGAAGTGGCTACACCTTC
CDR3 protein: CSADRGSGYTF

J gene: TRBJ2-2
CDR3 length: 15
D gene: NA
clone size: few
V gene: TRBV11-1
CDR3 DNA: TGTGCCAGCAGCTTAGTGGGCGTGAACACCGGGGAGCTGTTTTTT
CDR3 protein: CASSLVGVNTGELFF

J gene: TRBJ2-7
CDR3 length: 13
D gene: TRBD1
clone size: NA
V gene: TRBV10-3
CDR3 DNA: TGTGCCATCAGCTCCGGGACAGCTAACGAGCAGTACTTC
CDR3 protein: CAISSGTANEQYF

J gene: TRBJ2-1
CDR3 length: 14
D gene: TRBD2
clone size: NA
V gene: TRBV27
CDR3 DNA: TGTGCCAGCCGCCCTAGCGGGAGGGCCTATGAGCAGTTCTTC
CDR3 protein: CASRPSGRAYEQFF

J gene: TRBJ2-5
CDR3 length: 15
D gene: NA
clone size: NA
V gene: TRBV5-6
CDR3 DNA: TGTGCCAGCAGCTTCGGTTCGCAGGGGTTCGAGACCCAGTACTTC
CDR3 protein: CASSFGSQGFETQYF

J gene: TRBJ2-1
CDR3 length: 12
D gene: NA
clone size: NA
V gene: TRBV5-1
CDR3 DNA: TGCGCCAGCAGCTTGACGGCGGGTGAGCAGTTCTTC
CDR3 protein: CASSLTAGEQFF

J gene: TRBJ1-5
CDR3 length: 17
D gene: NA
clone size: few
V gene: TRBV30
CDR3 DNA: TGTGCCTGGAGTGTAGAATTCGATTTGGCAGGGTCACAGCCCCAGCATTTT
CDR3 protein: CAWSVEFDLAGSQPQHF

J gene: TRBJ1-5
CDR3 length: 16
D gene: NA
clone size: NA
V gene: TRBV21-1
CDR3 DNA: TGTGCCAGCAGCAAATTCCGGGGGGATGGCAATCAGCCCCAGCATTTT
CDR3 protein: CASSKFRGDGNQPQHF

J gene: TRBJ2-4
CDR3 length: 16
D gene: NA
clone size: NA
V gene: TRBV28
CDR3 DNA: TGTGCCAGCAGTTTTGCCCAACCGGGGGCCAAAAACATTCAGTACTTC
CDR3 protein: CASSFAQPGAKNIQYF

J gene: TRBJ2-7
CDR3 length: 15
D gene: TRBD1
clone size: once
V gene: TRBV18
CDR3 DNA: TGTGCCAGCTCACCGGGACAGGGAAGAGAGGGTGAGCAGTACTTC
CDR3 protein: CASSPGQGREGEQYF

J gene: TRBJ2-1
CDR3 length: 16
D gene: NA
clone size: NA
V gene: TRBV12-5
CDR3 DNA: TGTGCTAGTGGTTTGGTTTCTAGCGATTACTACAATGAGCAGTTCTTC
CDR3 protein: CASGLVSSDYYNEQFF